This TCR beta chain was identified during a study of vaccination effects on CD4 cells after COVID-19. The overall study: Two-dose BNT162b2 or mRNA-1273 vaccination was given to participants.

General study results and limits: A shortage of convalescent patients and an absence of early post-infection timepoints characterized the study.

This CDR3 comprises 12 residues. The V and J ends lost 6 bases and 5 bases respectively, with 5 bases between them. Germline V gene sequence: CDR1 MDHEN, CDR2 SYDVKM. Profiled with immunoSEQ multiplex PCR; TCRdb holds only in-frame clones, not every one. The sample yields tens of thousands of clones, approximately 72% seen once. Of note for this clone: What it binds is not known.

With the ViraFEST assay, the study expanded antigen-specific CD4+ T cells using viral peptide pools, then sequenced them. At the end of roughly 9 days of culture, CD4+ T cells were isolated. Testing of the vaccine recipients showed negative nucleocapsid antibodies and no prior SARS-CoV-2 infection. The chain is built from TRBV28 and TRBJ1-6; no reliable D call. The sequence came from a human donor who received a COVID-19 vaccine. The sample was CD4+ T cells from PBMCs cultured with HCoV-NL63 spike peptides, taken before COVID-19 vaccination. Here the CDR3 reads CASRVNNSPLHF. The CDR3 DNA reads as TGTGCCAGCAGGGTTAATAATTCACCCCTCCACTTT.